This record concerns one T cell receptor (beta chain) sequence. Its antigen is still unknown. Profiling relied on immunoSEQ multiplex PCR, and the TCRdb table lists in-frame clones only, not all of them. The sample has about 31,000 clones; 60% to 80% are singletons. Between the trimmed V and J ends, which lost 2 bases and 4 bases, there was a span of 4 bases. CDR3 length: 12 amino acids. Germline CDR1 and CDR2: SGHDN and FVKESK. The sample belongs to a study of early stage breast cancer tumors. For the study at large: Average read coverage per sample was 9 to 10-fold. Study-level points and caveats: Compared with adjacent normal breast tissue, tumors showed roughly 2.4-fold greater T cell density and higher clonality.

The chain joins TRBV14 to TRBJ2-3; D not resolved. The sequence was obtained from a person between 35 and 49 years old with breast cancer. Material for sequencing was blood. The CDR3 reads CASSQQADTQYF. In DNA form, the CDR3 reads TGTGCCAGCAGCCAACAGGCAGATACGCAGTATTTT.